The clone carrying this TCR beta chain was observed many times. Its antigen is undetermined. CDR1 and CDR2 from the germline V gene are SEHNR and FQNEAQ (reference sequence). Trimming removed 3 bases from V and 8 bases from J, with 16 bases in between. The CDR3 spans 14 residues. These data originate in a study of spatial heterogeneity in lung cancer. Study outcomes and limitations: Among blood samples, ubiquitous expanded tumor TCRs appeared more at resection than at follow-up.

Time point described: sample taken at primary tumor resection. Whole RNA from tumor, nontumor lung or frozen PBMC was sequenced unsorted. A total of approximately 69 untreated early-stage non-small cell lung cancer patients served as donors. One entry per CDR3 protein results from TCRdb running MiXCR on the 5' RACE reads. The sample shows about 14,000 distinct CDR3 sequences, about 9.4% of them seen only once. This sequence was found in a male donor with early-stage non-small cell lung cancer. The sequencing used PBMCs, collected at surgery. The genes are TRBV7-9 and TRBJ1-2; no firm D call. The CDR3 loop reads CASSFRDHPGGYTF. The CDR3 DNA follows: TGTGCCAGCAGCTTTAGAGACCACCCGGGCGGCTACACCTTC.